Sequencing of this TCR beta chain was carried out in a study of blood T cell repertoires in COVID-19. Per the authors' pipeline: The authors estimated nucleated cell counts from reference gene primer amplification. TCRdb's copy holds only in-frame clones and misses some; the assay was immunoSEQ multiplex PCR. The D gene and trimming were derived from the DNA, and the V and J assignments and clone size from that table. The sample yields about 190,000 clones, 88% seen once. The CDR3 length is 15 residues. V lost 4 bases, J lost 0 bases, and 13 bases lay in between. Looked up from germline, CDR1 is SGHRS and CDR2 is YFSETQ.

The source material was peripheral blood. The gene calls are TRBV5-1 and TRBJ1-1, with D unresolved. The sequence derives from a woman aged 40 to 49 who had recovered from COVID-19. CDR3 sequence reads: CASSPTRQLNTEAFF. Here the CDR3 DNA reads TGCGCCAGCAGCCCAACGAGGCAGCTGAACACTGAAGCTTTCTTT.